This entry concerns a single T cell receptor (beta chain). The data are from a study of blood T cell repertoires in COVID-19. The wider study: The samples span acute and convalescent COVID-19 from the United States, Italy and Spain.

Those who participated ranged in age from 18 to 89 years and resided in 20 to 30 US areas. In the source study's methods: Cell counts per sample came from amplifying reference gene primers. Assay: immunoSEQ multiplex PCR; the TCRdb copy retains only in-frame clones and omits some. V and J calls and clone size follow that table, whereas D and trimming were derived from the DNA. The sample includes more than 250,000 clones, 92% of them seen just once. The sequenced material came from PBMCs or T cells enriched from blood (not recorded which). This TCR was recovered from a woman aged 25 to 39 who had recovered from COVID-19.

The CDR3 here is CASSHRGGNTIYF. The CDR3 nucleotides are TGTGCCAGTAGCCACAGGGGTGGAAACACCATATATTTT. The chain links TRBV19 to TRBJ1-3; 7 bases align to TRBD1. Trimming cost V 6 bases and J 3 bases; bases outside gene matches: 2. Germline V lookup: CDR1 LNHDA, CDR2 SQIVND (reference sequence). The CDR3 consists of 13 residues.